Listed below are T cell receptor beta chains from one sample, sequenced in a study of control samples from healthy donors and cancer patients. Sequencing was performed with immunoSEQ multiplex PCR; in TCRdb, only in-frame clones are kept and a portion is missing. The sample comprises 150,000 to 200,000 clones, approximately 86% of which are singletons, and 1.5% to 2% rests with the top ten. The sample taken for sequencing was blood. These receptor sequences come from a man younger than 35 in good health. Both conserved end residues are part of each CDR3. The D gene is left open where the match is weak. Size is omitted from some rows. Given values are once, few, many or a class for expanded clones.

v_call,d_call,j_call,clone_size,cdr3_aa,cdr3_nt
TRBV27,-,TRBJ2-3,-,CASSLNGPAPDTQYF,TGTGCCAGCAGTTTAAATGGCCCTGCCCCAGATACGCAGTATTTT
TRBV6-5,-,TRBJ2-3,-,CASSYEGRGDTQYF,TGTGCCAGCAGTTATGAGGGCAGGGGAGATACGCAGTATTTT
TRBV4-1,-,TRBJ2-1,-,CASSQDRVAANNEQFF,TGCGCCAGCAGCCAAGATCGAGTGGCGGCCAACAATGAGCAGTTCTTC
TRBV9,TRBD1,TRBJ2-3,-,CASSASRDRASYTQYF,TGTGCCAGCAGCGCGAGTCGGGACAGGGCATCATATACGCAGTATTTT
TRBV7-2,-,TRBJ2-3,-,CASSNLGFTQYF,TGTGCCAGCAGTAACTTGGGATTCACGCAGTATTTT
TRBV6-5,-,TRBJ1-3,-,CASSRQGNSGNTIYF,TGTGCCAGCAGTCGTCAGGGGAACTCTGGAAACACCATATATTTT
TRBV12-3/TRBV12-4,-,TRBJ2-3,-,CASSLAPDTQYF,TGTGCCAGCAGTTTAGCGCCGGATACGCAGTATTTT
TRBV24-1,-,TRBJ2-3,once,CATSGGSPDTQYF,TGTGCCACCAGTGGGGGGTCGCCAGATACGCAGTATTTT
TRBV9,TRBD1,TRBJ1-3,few,CASSSTGLENTIYF,TGTGCCAGCAGCTCGACAGGGCTGGAAAACACCATATATTTT
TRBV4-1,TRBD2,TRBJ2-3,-,CASSQVIVAGGTDTQYF,TGCGCCAGCAGCCAAGTAATCGTGGCGGGGGGCACAGATACGCAGTATTTT
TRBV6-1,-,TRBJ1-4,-,CASSEATGPKLFF,TGTGCCAGCAGTGAGGCGACAGGCCCAAAACTGTTTTTT
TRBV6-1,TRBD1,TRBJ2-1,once,CASSEYPTGQGANNEQFF,TGTGCCAGCAGTGAATATCCCACGGGACAGGGGGCGAACAATGAGCAGTTCTTC
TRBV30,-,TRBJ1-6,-,CAWSRGPKGNSPLHF,TGTGCCTGGAGTAGAGGACCGAAGGGAAATTCACCCCTCCACTTT
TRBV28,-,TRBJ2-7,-,CASSVNTRIEQYF,TGTGCCAGCAGCGTGAATACGAGGATCGAGCAGTACTTC
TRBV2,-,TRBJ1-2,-,CASNQGPKGYTF,TGTGCCAGCAATCAGGGGCCGAAGGGCTACACCTTC
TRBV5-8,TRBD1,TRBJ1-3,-,CASGRGGYGNTIYF,TGTGCCAGCGGAAGAGGGGGCTATGGAAACACCATATATTTT
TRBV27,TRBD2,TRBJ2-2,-,CASSLAWGGSTGELFF,TGTGCCAGCAGTTTAGCGTGGGGGGGTAGCACCGGGGAGCTGTTTTTT
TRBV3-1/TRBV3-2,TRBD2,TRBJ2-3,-,CASSQERGGGDTQYF,TGTGCCAGCAGCCAGGAGCGGGGGGGCGGAGATACGCAGTATTTT
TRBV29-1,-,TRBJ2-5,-,CSVVKAFQETQYF,TGCAGCGTTGTAAAAGCGTTTCAAGAGACCCAGTACTTC
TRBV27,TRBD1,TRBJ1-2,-,CASSLSVGTGMRGYTF,TGTGCCAGCAGTTTAAGCGTCGGGACAGGCATGCGGGGCTACACCTTC
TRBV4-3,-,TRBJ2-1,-,CASSQSLEKTYNEQFF,TGCGCCAGCAGCCAATCCCTGGAGAAGACCTACAATGAGCAGTTCTTC
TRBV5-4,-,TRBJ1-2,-,CASSFFVRNYGYTF,TGTGCCAGCAGCTTTTTCGTGCGTAACTATGGCTACACCTTC
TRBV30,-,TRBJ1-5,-,CAWSVGSNQPQHF,TGTGCCTGGAGCGTGGGTAGCAATCAGCCCCAGCATTTT
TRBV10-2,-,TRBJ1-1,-,CASKSGVGTEAFF,TGCGCCAGCAAGAGTGGTGTTGGTACTGAAGCTTTCTTT
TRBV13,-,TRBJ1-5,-,CASSFGGPSNQPQHF,TGTGCCAGCAGCTTTGGGGGGCCTAGCAATCAGCCCCAGCATTTT
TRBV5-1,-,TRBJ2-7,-,CASSLAREVGEDEQYF,TGCGCCAGCAGCTTGGCCAGGGAGGTAGGGGAGGACGAGCAGTACTTC
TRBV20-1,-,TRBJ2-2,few,CSASVGGELFF,TGCAGTGCTAGTGTAGGCGGGGAGCTGTTTTTT
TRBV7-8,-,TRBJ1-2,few,CASSLLPGYILRGPGYTF,TGTGCCAGCAGCTTATTGCCGGGGTATATTCTTCGGGGTCCTGGCTACACCTTC
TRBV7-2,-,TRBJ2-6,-,CASNFPGLINVLTF,TGTGCCAGCAACTTCCCGGGACTTATCAACGTCCTGACTTTC
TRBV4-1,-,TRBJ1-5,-,CASSQDKVQPQHF,TGCGCCAGCAGCCAAGATAAGGTTCAGCCCCAGCATTTT
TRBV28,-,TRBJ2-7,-,CASSLIPGSRGYVYEQYF,TGTGCCAGCAGTTTAATACCGGGGAGTCGGGGTTATGTGTACGAGCAGTACTTC
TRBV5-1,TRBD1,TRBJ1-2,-,CASSLGDSGYTF,TGCGCCAGCAGCTTGGGGGACAGTGGCTACACCTTC
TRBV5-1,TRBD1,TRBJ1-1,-,CASSFVGQGTSEAFF,TGCGCCAGCAGCTTCGTGGGACAGGGGACGTCTGAAGCTTTCTTT
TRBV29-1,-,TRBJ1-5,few,CSVVLPGSNQPQHF,TGCAGCGTTGTACTTCCAGGGTCTAATCAGCCCCAGCATTTT
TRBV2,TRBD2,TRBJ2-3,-,CASTAGGVDTQYF,TGTGCCAGCACGGCGGGGGGAGTGGATACGCAGTATTTT
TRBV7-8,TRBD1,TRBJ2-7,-,CASSRTGALSEQYF,TGTGCCAGCAGCCGAACAGGGGCGCTAAGCGAGCAGTACTTC
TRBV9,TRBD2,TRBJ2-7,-,CAGPGRQETTYEQYF,TGTGCCGGACCCGGGAGGCAGGAAACCACCTACGAGCAGTACTTC
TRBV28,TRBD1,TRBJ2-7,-,CAAGGRYYEQYF,TGTGCCGCAGGGGGCAGATACTACGAGCAGTACTTC
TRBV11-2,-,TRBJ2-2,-,CASSLDSRSGELFF,TGTGCCAGCAGCTTAGATTCAAGGTCCGGGGAGCTGTTTTTT
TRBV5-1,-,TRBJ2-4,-,CASSLEAGTQNIQYF,TGCGCCAGCAGCTTGGAGGCAGGAACTCAAAACATTCAGTACTTC
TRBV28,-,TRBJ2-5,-,CASSFPPWQGLSETQYF,TGTGCCAGCAGTTTCCCCCCCTGGCAGGGTCTATCAGAGACCCAGTACTTC
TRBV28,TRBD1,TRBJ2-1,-,CASSLAGGSSYNEQFF,TGTGCCAGCAGTTTGGCAGGGGGTAGCTCCTACAATGAGCAGTTCTTC
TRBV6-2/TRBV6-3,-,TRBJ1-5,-,CASSRGGISNQPQHF,TGTGCCAGCAGTAGGGGGGGGATAAGCAATCAGCCCCAGCATTTT
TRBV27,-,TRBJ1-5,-,CASSLVAGDNQPQHF,TGTGCCAGCAGTTTAGTGGCGGGAGACAATCAGCCCCAGCATTTT
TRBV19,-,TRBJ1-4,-,CASSSSHSSRGEKLFF,TGTGCCAGTAGTTCCTCTCACTCGTCCCGCGGTGAAAAACTGTTTTTT
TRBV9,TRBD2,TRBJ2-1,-,CASSVSGGARNEQFF,TGTGCCAGCAGCGTTAGCGGGGGGGCAAGGAATGAGCAGTTCTTC
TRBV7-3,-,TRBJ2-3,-,CASSPGESSTDTQYF,TGTGCCAGCAGCCCCGGGGAGTCTAGCACAGATACGCAGTATTTT
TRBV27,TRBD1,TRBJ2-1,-,CASGGQPYNEQFF,TGTGCCAGCGGGGGACAGCCCTACAATGAGCAGTTCTTC
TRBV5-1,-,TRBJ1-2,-,CASSLDGAGIRYGYTF,TGCGCCAGCAGCTTAGACGGTGCGGGGATCAGGTATGGCTACACCTTC
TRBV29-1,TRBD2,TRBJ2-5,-,CSVEDFGTSGGLTQYF,TGCAGCGTTGAAGATTTTGGGACTAGCGGGGGGTTGACCCAGTACTTC
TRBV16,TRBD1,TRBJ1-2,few,CASSQSPRTGEGYTF,TGTGCCAGCAGCCAATCGCCCCGGACAGGGGAGGGCTACACCTTC
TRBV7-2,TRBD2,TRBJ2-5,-,CASSLVTSGGASKTQYF,TGTGCCAGCAGCTTAGTAACTAGCGGGGGGGCTTCGAAGACCCAGTACTTC